This TCR beta chain derives from a study of OX40 agonist ivuxolimab in advanced cancers. Looking at the study overall: Dosing consisted of intravenous ivuxolimab at 0.01 to 10 mg/kg every 2 weeks.

Method: immunoSEQ multiplex PCR; TCRdb's copy keeps in-frame clones and lacks some. The data hold 65,000 to 85,000 clones, with 70% to 90% observed a single time. The CDR3 spans 10 residues. Trimming stripped 8 bases from V and 8 bases from J, with 9 bases between. CDR1 is MNHNS and CDR2 is SASEGT in the germline V gene. The chain couples TRBV6-1 to TRBJ1-2, with a tentative D call TRBD1 (5 bases). This specimen consisted of CD4+ or CD8+ T cells sorted from blood, obtained in a trial of the OX40 agonist ivuxolimab. The receptor's source is an adult with an advanced solid tumor such as melanoma, head and neck, liver or kidney cancer. This CDR3 reads CASGRAGYTF. DNA of the CDR3: TGTGCCAGCGGCAGGGCCGGCTACACCTTC.